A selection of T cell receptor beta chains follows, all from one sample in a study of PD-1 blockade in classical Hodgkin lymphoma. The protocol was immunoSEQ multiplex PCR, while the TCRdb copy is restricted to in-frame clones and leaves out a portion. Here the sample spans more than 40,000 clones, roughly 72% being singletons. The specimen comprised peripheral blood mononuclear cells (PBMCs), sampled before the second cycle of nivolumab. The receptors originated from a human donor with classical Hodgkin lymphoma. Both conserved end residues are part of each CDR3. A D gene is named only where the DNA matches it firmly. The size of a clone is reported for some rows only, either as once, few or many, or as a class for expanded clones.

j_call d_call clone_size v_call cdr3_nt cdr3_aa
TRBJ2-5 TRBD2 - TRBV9 TGTGCCAGCAGCATCATTGCTAGCGGAGGGCAAGAGACCCAGTACTTC CASSIIASGGQETQYF
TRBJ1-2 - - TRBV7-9 TGTGCCAGCAGCTTAAGGGGAAGGTCGAACTATGGCTACACCTTC CASSLRGRSNYGYTF
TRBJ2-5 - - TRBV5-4 TGTGCCAGCAGCCGGGAACCGGAGACCCAGTACTTC CASSREPETQYF
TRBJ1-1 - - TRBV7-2 TGTGCCAGCAGCCCGGGACGGAGCAAGGACACTGAAGCTTTCTTT CASSPGRSKDTEAFF
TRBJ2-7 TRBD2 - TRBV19 TGTGCCAGTAGTATAGATCTGGGACTAGCAGGATACGAGCAGTACTTC CASSIDLGLAGYEQYF
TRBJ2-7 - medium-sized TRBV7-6 TGTGCCACCATCGGAGGGTCCTACGAGCAGTACTTC CATIGGSYEQYF
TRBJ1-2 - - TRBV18 TGTGCCAGCTCACCAGTGGAGACACCGCCTTATGGCTACACCTTC CASSPVETPPYGYTF
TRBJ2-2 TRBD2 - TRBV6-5 TGTGCCAGCACTTGGACTAGCGGGGTCGCCGGGGAGCTGTTTTTT CASTWTSGVAGELFF
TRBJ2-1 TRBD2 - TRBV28 TGTGCCAGCGGTCGTTCCGGGGGAGGGTGGAATGAGCAGTTCTTC CASGRSGGGWNEQFF
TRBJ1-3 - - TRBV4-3 TGCGCCAGCAGCCAAGATCTAGCACCGGCCCTTGGAAACACCATATATTTT CASSQDLAPALGNTIYF
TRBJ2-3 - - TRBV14 TGTGCCAGCAGCCGGCGGTCTCTCACAGATACGCAGTATTTT CASSRRSLTDTQYF
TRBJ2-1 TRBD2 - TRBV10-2 TGCGCCAGCAGTGATAAGCGGGGGGGCGTCAATGAGCAGTTCTTC CASSDKRGGVNEQFF
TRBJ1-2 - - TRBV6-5 TGTGCCAGCAGTGCCTCATCGAGCCGCTATGGCTACACCTTC CASSASSSRYGYTF
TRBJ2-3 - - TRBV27 TGTGCCAGCAGCCCCGGGGGTCCCAGCGGAGATACGCAGTATTTT CASSPGGPSGDTQYF
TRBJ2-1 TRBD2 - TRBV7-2 TGTGCCAGCAGCTTAGAGGGGTGGGTAGCGGGGGTACACAATGAGCAGTTCTTC CASSLEGWVAGVHNEQFF
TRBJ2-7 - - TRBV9 TGTGCCAGCAGCTTGGACGGCGAGCAGTACTTC CASSLDGEQYF
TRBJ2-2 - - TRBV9 TGTGCCAGCAGCCCTAGGGGCACCGGGGAGCTGTTTTTT CASSPRGTGELFF
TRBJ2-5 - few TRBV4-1 TGCGCCAGCAGCCAACAGACGTACCAAGAGACCCAGTACTTC CASSQQTYQETQYF
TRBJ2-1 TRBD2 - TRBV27 TGTGCCAGCAGTCGTCCGGGAGTCGGGGGGGGGCCGAATGAGCAGTTCTTC CASSRPGVGGGPNEQFF
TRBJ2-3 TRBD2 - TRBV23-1 TGCGCCAGCAGTCAAAAGCGGGGGGCCCACCCAGATACGCAGTATTTT CASSQKRGAHPDTQYF
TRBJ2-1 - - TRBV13 TGTGCCAGCAGCTTAAAAGGGGGGGCTGGGAATGAGCAGTTCTTC CASSLKGGAGNEQFF
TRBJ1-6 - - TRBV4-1 TGCGCCAGCAGCCAAGACTCCAAAGAGAATTCACCCCTCCACTTT CASSQDSKENSPLHF
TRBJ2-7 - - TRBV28 TGTGCCAGCAGTTTAATGGGACTTTCATCCGAGCAGTACTTC CASSLMGLSSEQYF
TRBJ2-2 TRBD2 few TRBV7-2 TGTGCCAGCAGCTTCGTTGCTAGCGGGGGAGGGGGGGAGCTGTTTTTT CASSFVASGGGGELFF
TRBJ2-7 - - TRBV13 TGTGCCATCAATAGGGACCTCTTGGACGAGCAGTACTTC CAINRDLLDEQYF
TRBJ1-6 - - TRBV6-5 TGTGCCAGCAGCAGAACACAGGGAAATTCACCCCTCCACTTT CASSRTQGNSPLHF
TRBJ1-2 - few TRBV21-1 TGTGCCAGCAGCAATGGGCAGGGTTTGGGCTACACCTTC CASSNGQGLGYTF
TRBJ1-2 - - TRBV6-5 TGTGCCAGCAGGGGGATGCTCCCCGAGTATGGCTACACCTTC CASRGMLPEYGYTF
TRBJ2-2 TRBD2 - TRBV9 TGTGCCAGCAGCGTAGAGACTAGCGGGAATGGGGAGCTGTTTTTT CASSVETSGNGELFF
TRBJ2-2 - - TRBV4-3 TGCGCCAGCAGCCAGTTGAAAGGGGCCCCCGGGGAGCTGTTTTTT CASSQLKGAPGELFF
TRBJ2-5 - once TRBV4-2 TGTGCCAGCAGCCAAGCCAACAGCGGCCAAGAGACCCAGTACTTC CASSQANSGQETQYF
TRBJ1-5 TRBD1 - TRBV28 TGTGCCAGCAGGCGGACAGGTCCGGGGCCCCAGCATTTT CASRRTGPGPQHF
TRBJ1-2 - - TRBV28 TGTGCCAGCAGTTTAAGTGCGTATTATGGCTACACCTTC CASSLSAYYGYTF